A single sample gave rise to the 3 T cell receptor beta chains below, sequenced in a study of OX40 agonist ivuxolimab in advanced cancers. Libraries were prepared by immunoSEQ multiplex PCR; TCRdb keeps only in-frame clonotypes and omits some of them. The sample lists around 9,700 clones, 70% to 80% occurring once. The sample here was CD4+ or CD8+ T cells sorted from blood, taken in a trial of the OX40 agonist ivuxolimab. The receptors come from an adult with an advanced solid tumor such as melanoma, head and neck, liver or kidney cancer.

The V and J genes are TRBV7-3 and TRBJ2-2; D remains unclear. V lost 5 bases and J 4 bases, leaving 8 bases between the germline ends. The germline gives CDR1 SGHTA, CDR2 FQGTGA. The CDR3 extends over 13 amino acids. This chain's CDR3 is CASSLGSTGELFF. The CDR3 nucleotides are TGTGCCAGCAGCCTAGGAAGCACCGGGGAGCTGTTTTTT. Based on the CDR3 plus reference TRBV7-3 and TRBJ2-2, the full variable domain is GAGVSQTPSNKVTEKGKYVELRCDPISGHTALYWYRQSLGQGPEFLIYFQGTGAADDSGLPNDRFFAVRPEGSVSTLKIQRTERGDSAVYLCASSLGSTGELFFGEGSRLTVL.

The genes are TRBV2 and TRBJ2-7, with a tentative D call TRBD1 (6 bases). CDR1 is SNHLY, CDR2 FYNNEI, per germline. This CDR3 is 12 amino acids long. V was cut by 6 bases and J by 0 bases, with 6 bases left in between. The CDR3 spells CASRDSSYEQYF. CDR3 DNA sequence: TGTGCCAGCAGGGACAGCTCCTACGAGCAGTACTTC.

CDR3 in amino acids: CASSPELGLAGNEQFF. CDR3 sequence (DNA): TGTGCCAGCTCACCAGAACTGGGACTAGCGGGTAATGAGCAGTTCTTC. The J gene is TRBJ2-1, the V gene TRBV18, with 12 bases matching TRBD2. After removal of 2 bases from V and 7 bases from J, the junction contained 6 bases not matched to a gene. The CDR3 contains 16 residues. CDR1 KGHSH and CDR2 LQKENI come from the germline V gene.